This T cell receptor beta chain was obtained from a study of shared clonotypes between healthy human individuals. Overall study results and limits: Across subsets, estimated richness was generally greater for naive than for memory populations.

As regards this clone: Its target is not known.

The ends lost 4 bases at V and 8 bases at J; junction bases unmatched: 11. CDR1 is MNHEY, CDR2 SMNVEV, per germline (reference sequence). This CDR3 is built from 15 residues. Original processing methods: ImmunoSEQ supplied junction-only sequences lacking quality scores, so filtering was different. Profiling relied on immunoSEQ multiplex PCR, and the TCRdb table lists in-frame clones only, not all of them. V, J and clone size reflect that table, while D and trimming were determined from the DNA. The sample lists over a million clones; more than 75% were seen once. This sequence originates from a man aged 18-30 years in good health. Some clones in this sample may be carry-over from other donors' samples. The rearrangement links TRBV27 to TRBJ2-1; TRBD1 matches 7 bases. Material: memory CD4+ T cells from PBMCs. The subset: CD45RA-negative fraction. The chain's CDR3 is CASSSWDSRVDEQFF. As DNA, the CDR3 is TGTGCCAGCAGTTCTTGGGACAGCAGAGTTGATGAGCAGTTCTTC.